Following are 19 T cell receptor beta chains from one sample sequenced in a study of shared clonotypes between healthy human individuals. The table came from immunoSEQ multiplex PCR; TCRdb's copy has only in-frame clones and leaves some out. Here the sample spans 450,000 to 500,000 clones, more than 75% being singletons. Material for sequencing was PBMCs. These receptors were collected from a woman aged 40 to 55 in good health. Some clones in this sample may be carry-over from other donors' samples.

The sample holds a few counts of this clone. Given a much more abundant clone one base away, this may be a read error. The same CDR3 arises from other DNA sequences in this sample as well. The rearrangement links TRBV7-3 to TRBJ1-2, with 7 bases that match TRBD1. Germline lookup yields CDR1 SGHTA and CDR2 FQGTGA. V dropped 5 bases and J dropped 5; count of bases not matched to a gene: 5. CDR3 size: 13 residues. This CDR3 is CASSPGQDYGYTF. For the CDR3, the DNA is TGTGCCAGCAGCCCCGGACAGGATTATGGCTACACCTTC.

The V gene is TRBV7-2, the J gene TRBJ2-7, with 7 bases identical to TRBD2. The CDR3 runs to 15 residues. Germline V lookup: CDR1 SGHTA, CDR2 FQGNSA. Trimming removed 7 bases from V and 6 bases from J; junction bases left unmatched: 15. The CDR3 is CASTSLGAGVFEQYF. CDR3 in DNA: TGTGCCAGCACCTCACTAGGGGCGGGAGTCTTCGAGCAGTACTTC. The variable domain in full, with the rest retrieved from reference TRBV7-2 and TRBJ2-7, is GAGVSQSPSNKVTEKGKDVELRCDPISGHTALYWYRQSLGQGLEFLIYFQGNSAPDKSGLPSDRFSAERTGGSVSTLTIQRTQQEDSAVYLCASTSLGAGVFEQYFGPGTRLTVT.

The J gene is TRBJ2-1, the V gene TRBV6-1, with 9 bases fitting TRBD2. This CDR3 comprises 15 residues. V dropped 10 bases and J dropped 2; count of bases not matched to a gene: 9. CDR1 is MNHNS and CDR2 is SASEGT in the germline V gene. The CDR3 DNA reads as TGTGCCACCTCGGGGAGCGGGAGGCCCTACAATGAGCAGTTCTTC. This codes for CATSGSGRPYNEQFF.

V usage is TRBV6-5 and J usage is TRBJ2-2, with 11 nucleotides matching TRBD1. CDR3 length equals 15 residues. Germline V gene lookup returns CDR1 MNHEY and CDR2 SVGAGI. With 4 bases clipped from V and 7 bases from J, the junction kept 5 bases outside the gene matches. CDR3 in amino acids: CASSWGQGVFGELFF. DNA of the CDR3: TGTGCCAGCAGTTGGGGACAGGGGGTGTTCGGGGAGCTGTTTTTT.

The genes are TRBV27 and TRBJ2-2; 8 bases line up with TRBD1. Germline V gene lookup returns CDR1 MNHEY and CDR2 SMNVEV (reference sequence). CDR3 length: 16 amino acids. J gave up 2 bases and V 6 bases, and 8 bases lay outside the gene matches. The CDR3: CASRLDRGYNTGELFF. In DNA form, the CDR3 reads TGTGCCAGCAGATTAGACAGGGGTTATAACACCGGGGAGCTGTTTTTT.

V is TRBV9 and J is TRBJ2-3, with 8 bases that match TRBD2. CDR1 and CDR2 (germline): SGDLS, YYNGEE. The CDR3 has 17 residues. The ends lost 0 bases at V and 2 bases at J; junction bases unmatched: 8. Here the CDR3 reads CASSVGKRGRFTDTQYF. The CDR3 region has the DNA TGTGCCAGCAGCGTAGGAAAGCGGGGGAGGTTCACAGATACGCAGTATTTT.

V and J are TRBV4-3 and TRBJ2-5; TRBD1 aligns across 7 bases. The J call is uncertain, as TRBJ2-7 better fits the DNA end. The CDR3 spans 14 residues. Germline assignment: CDR1 LGHNA and CDR2 YSLEER. Here the CDR3 DNA reads TGCGCCAGCAGCCACCGGGACAGAGACGACGAGCAGTACTTC. Its protein product is CASSHRDRDDEQYF.

The rearrangement joins TRBV28 to TRBJ1-4; 8 nucleotides agree with TRBD1. Germline CDR1 is MDHEN and CDR2 is SYDVKM. Trimming cost V 5 bases and J 3 bases; bases outside gene matches: 14. The CDR3 runs 18 residues. The CDR3 loop is CASSPPGTGGPANEKLFF. The CDR3 coding sequence is TGTGCCAGCAGTCCTCCTGGGACAGGAGGCCCAGCTAATGAAAAACTGTTTTTT.

V gene TRBV29-1 combines with J gene TRBJ2-5, with a weak D call TRBD1 (7 bases). CDR1 is SQVTM, CDR2 ANQGSEA, per germline. Between the trimmed V and J ends, which lost 8 bases and 2 bases, there was a span of 15 bases. This CDR3 comprises 13 residues. CDR3 coding DNA: TGCAGCTTTAGACAGGGAGGTCAAGAGACCCAGTACTTC. Protein product: CSFRQGGQETQYF.

V and J are TRBV11-2 and TRBJ2-7, with D perhaps TRBD2 (6 bases). The CDR3 totals 14 residues. CDR1 is SGHAT, CDR2 FQNNGV, per germline. V was cut by 3 bases and J by 0 bases, with 9 bases left in between. The CDR3: CASSFSGSSYEQYF. CDR3 nucleotides: TGTGCCAGCAGCTTTAGCGGAAGCTCCTACGAGCAGTACTTC.

The J gene is TRBJ1-5, the V gene TRBV28; TRBD1 matches 11 bases. The CDR3 is made up of 20 amino acids. V lost 4 bases to trimming and J lost 0 bases; unmatched junction nucleotides: 14. From germline, CDR1 is MDHEN and CDR2 SYDVKM. The CDR3 here is CASSSSAVGTGGISNQPQHF. DNA of the CDR3: TGTGCCAGCAGTTCATCCGCGGTGGGGACAGGGGGTATTAGCAATCAGCCCCAGCATTTT.

The chain has TRBV19 and TRBJ2-1; D might be TRBD2 (5 bases). CDR1 and CDR2 from the germline V gene are LNHDA and SQIVND (reference sequence). V shed 6 bases and J shed 7 bases, with 13 bases lying between them. This CDR3 has 13 residues. The CDR3 loop is CASSVLPGNEQFF. In DNA, the CDR3 is TGTGCCAGTAGCGTACTCCCGGGGAATGAGCAGTTCTTC.

The rearrangement links TRBV29-1 to TRBJ1-1; 10 nucleotides align to TRBD1. Germline V gene sequence: CDR1 SQVTM, CDR2 ANQGSEA. The CDR3 totals 13 residues. Unmatched junction bases numbered 6, after V lost 3 bases and J lost 8 bases. This CDR3 reads CSVDVGQGGEAFF. Written as DNA, the CDR3 is TGCAGCGTTGATGTAGGACAGGGGGGGGAAGCTTTCTTT.

This sequence joins TRBV5-1 and TRBJ2-1; TRBD1 matches at 10 bases. The CDR3 is 14 residues long. Per germline, CDR1 SGHRS and CDR2 YFSETQ. Unmatched junction bases numbered 6, after V lost 3 bases and J lost 9 bases. This CDR3 reads CASSWGTGDSEQFF. CDR3 nucleotides: TGCGCCAGCAGCTGGGGGACAGGGGATAGTGAGCAGTTCTTC.

The rearrangement uses TRBV9 and TRBJ2-5; 12 bases match TRBD2. The germline gives CDR1 SGDLS, CDR2 YYNGEE. This CDR3 contains 17 residues. V shed 3 bases, J shed 5 bases, and the junction held 11 bases outside the gene matches. CDR3 region: CASSEASGRAGYETQYF. The DNA for the CDR3 is TGTGCCAGCAGCGAGGCTAGCGGGAGGGCGGGTTACGAGACCCAGTACTTC. The complete variable domain, with remaining parts taken from reference TRBV9 and TRBJ2-5, reads DSGVTQTPKHLITATGQRVTLRCSPRSGDLSVYWYQQSLDQGLQFLIQYYNGEERAKGNILERFSAQQFPDLHSELNLSSLELGDSALYFCASSEASGRAGYETQYFGPGTRLLVL.

The genes are TRBV15 and TRBJ2-5; 8 nucleotides agree with TRBD1. The CDR3 spans 17 residues. Trimming at V came to 0 bases and at J to 7 bases, leaving 13 bases not matched to a gene. Germline lookup yields CDR1 LNHNV and CDR2 YYDKDF (reference sequence). The CDR3 sequence is CATSRDKGAGGAGTQYF. In nucleotides, the CDR3 is TGTGCCACCAGCAGAGATAAGGGAGCAGGGGGCGCGGGGACCCAGTACTTC.

This clone was recorded only once. The rearrangement links TRBV9 to TRBJ2-3, with TRBD2 matching over 11 bases. There are 16 residues in the CDR3. Germline CDR1 reads SGDLS; CDR2 reads YYNGEE. The junction had 8 bases not matched to a gene; V was cut back by 4 bases and J by 4 bases. CDR3 in DNA: TGTGCCAGCAGCCCTCGTAGCGGGAGGGCCTCAGATACGCAGTATTTT. Its protein product is CASSPRSGRASDTQYF. Using reference TRBV9 and TRBJ2-3 for the parts outside the CDR3, the full variable domain is DSGVTQTPKHLITATGQRVTLRCSPRSGDLSVYWYQQSLDQGLQFLIQYYNGEERAKGNILERFSAQQFPDLHSELNLSSLELGDSALYFCASSPRSGRASDTQYFGPGTRLTVL.

This clone was recorded a few times. Other DNA variants within this sample encode the same CDR3. The chain has TRBV5-6 and TRBJ1-5, with TRBD1 identical over 8 bases. Trimming took 3 bases from V and 6 from J; bases not matched to a gene: 5. Germline loops: CDR1 SGHDT, CDR2 YYEEEE. This CDR3 contains 14 residues. This CDR3 is CASSSWTGSQPQHF. The CDR3 DNA reads TGTGCCAGCAGCTCCTGGACAGGGAGTCAGCCCCAGCATTTT. The entire variable domain, with the rest obtained from reference TRBV5-6 and TRBJ1-5, is as follows: DAGVTQSPTHLIKTRGQQVTLRCSPKSGHDTVSWYQQALGQGPQFIFQYYEEEERQRGNFPDRFSGHQFPNYSSELNVNALLLGDSALYLCASSSWTGSQPQHFGDGTRLSIL.

The V call is TRBV7-9, the J call TRBJ1-3; D remains unclear. In germline, CDR1 is SEHNR, CDR2 FQNEAQ (reference sequence). Trimming stripped 5 bases from V and 0 bases from J, with 11 bases between. The CDR3 runs to 15 residues. The CDR3 sequence: CASSPRVGSGNTIYF. The DNA for the CDR3 is TGTGCCAGCAGCCCCCGGGTCGGCTCTGGAAACACCATATATTTT.